The source of this TCR beta chain is a study of T cells in Graves' hyperthyroidism and ophthalmopathy. Study-level results: Most clonotypes expanded in thyroid above 0.001 were likewise present in blood. Researchers report that a 13 V-J model separated ophthalmopathy from stable hyperthyroidism.

The definition of stable Graves' hyperthyroidism was no ophthalmopathy progression within 18 months. The PBMCs studied were ones that came from 10 ml fresh peripheral blood. RNA transcripts gave rise to amplified TCR beta CDR3 regions. The TCR CDR3 first-round RT-PCR relied on the HTBI primer set. One entry per CDR3 protein, called by TCRdb with MiXCR from the multiplex PCR reads. The table shows a few hundred thousand distinct CDR3 sequences, with about 15% occurring only once. Germline V gives CDR1 DFQATT, CDR2 SNEGSKA (reference sequence). Trimming pared 3 bases from V and 2 bases from J, leaving 16 bases between. The CDR3 sequence is 16 residues long. This clonotype was detected a few times. The antigen is unknown.

The sequencing sample was made of blood. The V and J genes are TRBV20-1 and TRBJ2-2; TRBD1 is a possible D gene (6 bases). This clonotype was sampled from a woman aged 25 to 39 with Graves' hyperthyroidism. As DNA, the CDR3 is TGCAGTGCTAGCACACCGACAGGTTTTAACACCGGGGAGCTGTTTTTT. It specifies CSASTPTGFNTGELFF.